One sample yielded the 2 T cell receptor beta chains listed below, sequenced in a study of cytomegalovirus exposure and HLA in healthy donors. PCR employed 60 Vbeta and 13 Jbeta primers. Data came from immunoSEQ multiplex PCR; TCRdb stores just in-frame clones and leaves some out. The sample has 150,000 to 200,000 clones; over 60% are singletons. The sample consisted of PBMCs. The source of these receptors is a woman in her 40s in good health and CMV-seronegative.

The rearrangement uses TRBV30 and TRBJ2-4; a possible D gene is TRBD2 (5 bases). V lost 5 bases and J lost 8, with 10 bases in between. CDR3 length: 11 amino acids. CDR1 GTSNPN and CDR2 SVGIG come from the germline V gene (reference sequence). The CDR3 is CAWSAGDIQYF. CDR3 bases: TGTGCCTGGTCCGCCGGGGACATTCAGTACTTC. The entire variable domain, with the rest obtained from reference TRBV30 and TRBJ2-4, is as follows: SQTIHQWPATLVQPVGSPLSLECTVEGTSNPNLYWYRQAAGRGLQLLFYSVGIGQISSEVPQNLSASRPQDRQFILSSKKLLLSDSGFYLCAWSAGDIQYFGAGTRLSVL.

CDR3 DNA sequence: TGTGCCAGCAGAGAATTAGGGACAGCGATCAGGGAGACCCAGTACTTC. Its translation is CASRELGTAIRETQYF. The V and J genes are TRBV2 and TRBJ2-5; 7 nucleotides agree with TRBD1. The CDR3 totals 16 residues. Trimming took 6 bases from V and 5 from J; bases not matched to a gene: 15. From germline, CDR1 is SNHLY and CDR2 FYNNEI.